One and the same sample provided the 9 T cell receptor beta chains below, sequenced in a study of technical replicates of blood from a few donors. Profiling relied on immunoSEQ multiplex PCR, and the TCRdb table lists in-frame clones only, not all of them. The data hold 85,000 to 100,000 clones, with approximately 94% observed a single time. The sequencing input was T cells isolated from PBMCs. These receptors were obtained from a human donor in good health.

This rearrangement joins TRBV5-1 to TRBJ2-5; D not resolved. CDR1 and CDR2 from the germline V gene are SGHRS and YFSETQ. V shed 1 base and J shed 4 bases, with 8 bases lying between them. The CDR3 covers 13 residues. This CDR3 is CASSLMNGETQYF. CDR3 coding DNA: TGCGCCAGCAGCTTGATGAACGGAGAGACCCAGTACTTC.

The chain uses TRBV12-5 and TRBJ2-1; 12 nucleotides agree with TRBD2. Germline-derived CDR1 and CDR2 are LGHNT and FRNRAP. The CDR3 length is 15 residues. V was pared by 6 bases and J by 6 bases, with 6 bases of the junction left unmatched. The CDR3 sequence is CASGKGLAGINEQFF. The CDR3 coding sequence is TGTGCTAGTGGAAAAGGACTAGCGGGAATCAATGAGCAGTTCTTC. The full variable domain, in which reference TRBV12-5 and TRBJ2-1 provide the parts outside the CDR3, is DARVTQTPRHKVTEMGQEVTMRCQPILGHNTVFWYRQTMMQGLELLAYFRNRAPLDDSGMPKDRFSAEMPDATLATLKIQPSEPRDSAVYFCASGKGLAGINEQFFGPGTRLTVL.

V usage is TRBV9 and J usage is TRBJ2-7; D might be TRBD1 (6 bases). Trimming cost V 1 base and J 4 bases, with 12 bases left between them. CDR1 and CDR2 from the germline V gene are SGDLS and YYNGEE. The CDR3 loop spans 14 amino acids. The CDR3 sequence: CASSVQGFGYEQYF. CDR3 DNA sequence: TGTGCCAGCAGCGTACAGGGGTTTGGGTACGAGCAGTACTTC. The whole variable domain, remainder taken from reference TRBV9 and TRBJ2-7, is DSGVTQTPKHLITATGQRVTLRCSPRSGDLSVYWYQQSLDQGLQFLIQYYNGEERAKGNILERFSAQQFPDLHSELNLSSLELGDSALYFCASSVQGFGYEQYFGPGTRLTVT.

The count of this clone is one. The CDR3 sequence is CASSATGNYGYTF. In DNA form, the CDR3 reads TGTGCCAGCAGTGCCACAGGGAACTATGGCTACACCTTC. The rearrangement joins TRBV6-5 to TRBJ1-2; D is possibly TRBD1 (6 bases). Trimming shortened V by 5 bases and J by 2 bases, and 9 bases separated the two germline ends. Germline V gives CDR1 MNHEY, CDR2 SVGAGI. This CDR3 region has 13 residues.

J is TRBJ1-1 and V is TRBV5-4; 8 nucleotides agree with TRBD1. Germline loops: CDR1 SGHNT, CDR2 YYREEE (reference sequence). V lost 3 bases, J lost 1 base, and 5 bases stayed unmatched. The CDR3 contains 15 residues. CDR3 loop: CASSSDRGGNTEAFF. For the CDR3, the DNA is TGTGCCAGCAGCTCCGACAGGGGAGGGAACACTGAAGCTTTCTTT.

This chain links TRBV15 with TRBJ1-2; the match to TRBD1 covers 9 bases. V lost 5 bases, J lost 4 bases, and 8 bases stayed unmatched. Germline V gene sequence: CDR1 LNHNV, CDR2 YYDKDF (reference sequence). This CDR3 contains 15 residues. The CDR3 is CATSGGQGGGYGYTF. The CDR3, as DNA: TGTGCCACCAGCGGGGGACAGGGCGGGGGCTATGGCTACACCTTC.

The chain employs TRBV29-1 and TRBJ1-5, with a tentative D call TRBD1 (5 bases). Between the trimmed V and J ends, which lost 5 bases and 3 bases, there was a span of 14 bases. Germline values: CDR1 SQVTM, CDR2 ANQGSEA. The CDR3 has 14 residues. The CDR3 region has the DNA TGCAGCGTTTATTTGCAGGGCCTCAATCAGCCCCAGCATTTT. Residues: CSVYLQGLNQPQHF.

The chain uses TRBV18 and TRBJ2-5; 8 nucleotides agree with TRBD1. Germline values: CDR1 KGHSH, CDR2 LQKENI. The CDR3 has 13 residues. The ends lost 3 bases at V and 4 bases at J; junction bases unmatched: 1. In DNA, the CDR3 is TGTGCCAGCTCACCGACAGGGGCAGAGACCCAGTACTTC. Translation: CASSPTGAETQYF.

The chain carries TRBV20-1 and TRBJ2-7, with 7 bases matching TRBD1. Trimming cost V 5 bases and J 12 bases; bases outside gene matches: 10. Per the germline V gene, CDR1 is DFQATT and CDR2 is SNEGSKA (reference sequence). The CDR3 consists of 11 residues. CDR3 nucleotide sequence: TGCAGTGCTCGGACAGGAAATACGCCGTACTTC. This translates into CSARTGNTPYF.